This T cell receptor beta chain was recorded in a study of CD8 T cells in ankylosing spondylitis. General observations from the study: There was reportedly significant enrichment of clones that were disease-linked in matched ankylosing spondylitis synovial fluid. Ankylosing spondylitis blood appeared to be characterized by a TCR beta motif of eight highly homologous variants.

Making use of molecular barcodes, quantitative 5'-RACE generated TCR beta libraries. Each CDR3 protein is one row after TCRdb ran MiXCR on the 5' RACE reads. Among some 130,000 distinct CDR3 sequences listed, approximately 15% were seen once. This clonotype was counted many times. Its antigen is not known. The germline V and J ends were trimmed by 5 bases and 13 bases, with 14 bases remaining between them. In germline, CDR1 is SGHRS, CDR2 YFSETQ. This CDR3 is built from 11 residues. The gene calls are TRBV5-1 and TRBJ2-3; D might be TRBD1 or TRBD2, each matching 5 bases. The sample consisted of blood, either unsorted or a sorted T cell fraction (not recorded which). This clonotype was sampled from a female donor with ankylosing spondylitis or in good health (not recorded which). The chain's CDR3 is CASRTGALEYF. CDR3 coding DNA: TGCGCCAGCAGAACCGGGGCCTTGGAGTATTTT.